The rows below give T cell receptor beta chains drawn from one sample of a study of cytomegalovirus exposure and HLA in healthy donors. Produced via immunoSEQ multiplex PCR; TCRdb's table is partial and in-frame only. The sample holds about 62,000 clones; around 80% are singletons and the top ten take 2.5% to 3%. Sequencing was carried out using PBMCs. The receptors stem from a woman younger than 45 in good health and CMV-seronegative. CDR3s include the opening cysteine and the closing phenylalanine or tryptophan. D genes are given only for firm matches. Clone sizes are given selectively: once, few, many, or a class where the clone is expanded.

CASSVDRTALNYGYTF	TGTGCCAGCAGCGTAGATAGGACAGCACTAAACTATGGCTACACCTTC	-	16	once	TRBV7-2	TRBJ1-2
CASSPGGGNQPQHF	TGTGCCAGCTCACCAGGGGGCGGCAATCAGCCCCAGCATTTT	-	14	-	TRBV18	TRBJ1-5
CASSLLAIPYGYTF	TGTGCCAGCAGCTTACTAGCGATCCCCTATGGCTACACCTTC	-	14	-	TRBV7-8	TRBJ1-2
CASSYGPSGGASEQFF	TGTGCCAGCAGTTACGGCCCTAGCGGGGGGGCCAGTGAGCAGTTCTTC	TRBD2	16	once	TRBV6-5	TRBJ2-1
CAGSLRGPGANVLTF	TGTGCCGGCAGCCTAAGGGGGCCCGGGGCCAACGTCCTGACTTTC	TRBD1	15	-	TRBV5-6	TRBJ2-6
CASSIRGEGQPQHF	TGTGCCAGTAGTATACGGGGGGAAGGTCAGCCCCAGCATTTT	-	14	-	TRBV19	TRBJ1-5
CASSFRGNLGQGKYEQYF	TGCGCCAGCAGCTTCCGTGGAAATCTCGGACAGGGGAAATACGAGCAGTACTTC	TRBD1	18	-	TRBV5-1	TRBJ2-7
CSAAQGSEQYF	TGCAGTGCTGCACAGGGATCCGAGCAGTACTTC	-	11	-	TRBV20-1	TRBJ2-7
CASSYLQGAPGANVLTF	TGTGCCAGCAGTTATCTACAGGGGGCGCCCGGGGCCAACGTCCTGACTTTC	TRBD1	17	-	TRBV27	TRBJ2-6
CASSFRADGELFF	TGTGCCAGCAGTTTCCGAGCGGACGGGGAGCTGTTTTTT	-	13	-	TRBV6-8	TRBJ2-2
CASRHTGNRYGDNSPLHF	TGTGCCAGCAGACACACAGGGAATCGGTATGGGGATAATTCACCCCTCCACTTT	-	18	-	TRBV2	TRBJ1-6
CASSLDLNTGELFF	TGTGCCAGCAGCTTAGATCTGAACACCGGGGAGCTGTTTTTT	-	14	-	TRBV7-9	TRBJ2-2
CASSLYLGTAREGYTF	TGTGCCAGCAGTTTATACCTAGGGACAGCCCGAGAGGGCTACACCTTC	TRBD1	16	-	TRBV27	TRBJ1-2
CSVSGKPLYF	TGCAGCGTTTCAGGAAAGCCTCTGTACTTC	-	10	-	TRBV29-1	TRBJ2-5
CASSIGTGGDNEKLFF	TGCGCCAGCAGCATCGGGACAGGGGGGGATAATGAAAAACTGTTTTTT	TRBD1	16	-	TRBV5-1	TRBJ1-4
CASSELLITSADTQYF	TGTGCCAGCAGTGAATTGTTAATCACTAGTGCAGATACGCAGTATTTT	-	16	-	TRBV25-1	TRBJ2-3
CASSPLQGGANTEAFF	TGTGCCAGCAGCCCATTACAGGGGGGGGCGAACACTGAAGCTTTCTTT	TRBD1	16	-	TRBV5-4	TRBJ1-1
CASSISQVSSYNEQFF	TGTGCCAGTAGTATCTCCCAGGTGAGCTCCTACAATGAGCAGTTCTTC	-	16	few	TRBV19	TRBJ2-1
CSSSSPTAEYYEQYF	TGTTCCAGCAGCTCCCCGACAGCCGAATACTACGAGCAGTACTTC	-	15	-	TRBV7-9	TRBJ2-7
CASSQLAGGADTQYF	TGCGCCAGCAGCCAACTAGCGGGGGGTGCAGATACGCAGTATTTT	TRBD2	15	few	TRBV4-3	TRBJ2-3
CASSLGGRGWYSPLHF	TGTGCCAGCAGTTTAGGGGGCAGGGGATGGTATTCACCCCTCCACTTT	-	16	-	TRBV28	TRBJ1-6
CASSFRLAGKTDTQYF	TGCGCCAGCAGCTTTCGTTTAGCGGGGAAGACAGATACGCAGTATTTT	TRBD2	16	once	TRBV5-1	TRBJ2-3
CASSPQGTGLPQHF	TGTGCCAGCAGTCCCCAGGGAACGGGTCTGCCCCAGCATTTT	-	14	-	TRBV27	TRBJ1-5
CASSTSPPESTVGYTF	TGTGCCAGCAGTACCTCCCCACCCGAATCGACTGTGGGCTACACCTTC	-	16	-	TRBV27	TRBJ1-2
CASSTPGLSYNEQFF	TGTGCCAGTAGTACGCCGGGACTCTCCTACAATGAGCAGTTCTTC	-	15	-	TRBV19	TRBJ2-1
CASSFKGQALSSGNTIYF	TGTGCCAGCAGCTTCAAAGGACAGGCGCTATCCTCTGGAAACACCATATATTTT	TRBD1	18	-	TRBV5-4	TRBJ1-3
CASSLRTSGGANNEQFF	TGTGCCAGCTCACTCCGGACTAGCGGGGGGGCCAACAATGAGCAGTTCTTC	TRBD2	17	-	TRBV18	TRBJ2-1
CASSEGDRVHSNEQFF	TGCGCCAGCAGTGAGGGCGACAGGGTCCATTCCAATGAGCAGTTCTTC	TRBD1	16	-	TRBV10-2	TRBJ2-1
CASSLQGNIQNTEAFF	TGTGCCAGCAGCTTACAGGGGAACATCCAGAACACTGAAGCTTTCTTT	-	16	-	TRBV7-9	TRBJ1-1
CASRRDQNTEAFF	TGTGCCAGCAGGCGCGATCAGAACACTGAAGCTTTCTTT	-	13	-	TRBV5-6	TRBJ1-1
CASSIPPTRRDNQPQHF	TGTGCCAGTAGTATCCCTCCTACAAGGCGGGACAATCAGCCCCAGCATTTT	-	17	few	TRBV19	TRBJ1-5
CASSKYPNRGNTEAFF	TGTGCCAGCAGTAAATACCCAAACAGGGGGAACACTGAAGCTTTCTTT	TRBD1	16	-	TRBV27	TRBJ1-1
CASTRRGGSNEKLFF	TGTGCCAGCACCCGAAGGGGGGGGTCTAATGAAAAACTGTTTTTT	-	15	-	TRBV2	TRBJ1-4
CASSSSRTGVTEAFF	TGTGCCAGCAGCTCCTCCCGGACAGGGGTCACTGAAGCTTTCTTT	TRBD1	15	-	TRBV5-4	TRBJ1-1
CASSLRVKTNSGANVLTF	TGTGCCAGCAGTTTACGAGTCAAAACTAACTCTGGGGCCAACGTCCTGACTTTC	-	18	-	TRBV27	TRBJ2-6
CASRGIGRGRDGYTF	TGTGCCAGCAGGGGGATCGGCAGGGGGCGTGATGGCTACACCTTC	TRBD1	15	-	TRBV7-9	TRBJ1-2
CASSQDGGVPLNTEAFF	TGCGCCAGCAGCCAAGATGGGGGGGTCCCATTGAACACTGAAGCTTTCTTT	-	17	-	TRBV4-3	TRBJ1-1
CASSTGLAAGTDTQYF	TGTGCCAGCAGCACGGGACTAGCGGCAGGCACAGATACGCAGTATTTT	TRBD2	16	few	TRBV7-9	TRBJ2-3
CASSIGEGGREQYF	TGTGCCAGTAGTATAGGGGAAGGGGGACGCGAGCAGTACTTC	-	14	-	TRBV19	TRBJ2-7
CASSLEGQGYEQYF	TGCGCCAGCAGCTTGGAGGGACAGGGGTACGAGCAGTACTTC	TRBD1	14	few	TRBV5-1	TRBJ2-7
CASSFLRVTHNEQFF	TGTGCCAGCAGCTTCCTGAGGGTCACCCACAATGAGCAGTTCTTC	-	15	-	TRBV11-2	TRBJ2-1
CASRQYDEQYF	TGTGCCAGCAGACAGTATGACGAGCAGTACTTC	-	11	-	TRBV7-9	TRBJ2-7
CASSGPTGWFRETQYF	TGTGCCAGCAGCGGCCCGACAGGGTGGTTTAGGGAGACCCAGTACTTC	TRBD1	16	-	TRBV13	TRBJ2-5
CASSLRTGGNYGYTF	TGTGCCAGCAGCCTCAGGACAGGGGGTAACTATGGCTACACCTTC	TRBD1	15	few	TRBV5-4	TRBJ1-2
CSSSAILGTATHSNQPQHF	TGTTCCAGCAGCGCGATACTCGGGACAGCAACCCATAGCAATCAGCCCCAGCATTTT	TRBD1	19	few	TRBV7-9	TRBJ1-5
CASSTTGPRTDTQYF	TGTGCCAGCAGCACTACAGGCCCCCGCACAGATACGCAGTATTTT	-	15	few	TRBV7-8	TRBJ2-3
CASSLVLAGNHEQYF	TGTGCCAGCAGCTTAGTATTAGCGGGAAACCACGAGCAGTACTTC	TRBD2	15	-	TRBV11-2	TRBJ2-7
CASSLGGDSLSSYNSPLHF	TGTGCCAGCAGCTTAGGAGGCGACAGCTTGAGCTCCTATAATTCACCCCTCCACTTT	-	19	-	TRBV11-1	TRBJ1-6
CASSPRVGRSYEQYF	TGTGCCAGCAGCCCGAGGGTCGGACGCTCCTACGAGCAGTACTTC	-	15	-	TRBV11-3	TRBJ2-7
CASRNTGTDTQYF	TGCGCCAGCAGAAATACAGGCACAGATACGCAGTATTTT	-	13	-	TRBV5-1	TRBJ2-3
CATSTGQQNYGYTF	TGTGCCACCAGCACCGGACAGCAGAACTATGGCTACACCTTC	-	14	-	TRBV15	TRBJ1-2
CASSELSGNYEQYF	TGTGCCAGCAGCGAACTCAGCGGGAACTACGAGCAGTACTTC	TRBD2	14	-	TRBV6-1	TRBJ2-7
CASSPPGKGYEQYF	TGTGCCAGCAGCCCCCCCGGGAAGGGCTACGAGCAGTACTTC	-	14	few	TRBV5-5	TRBJ2-7
CSVDRGGDGYTF	TGCAGCGTTGACCGAGGGGGAGATGGCTACACCTTC	-	12	-	TRBV29-1	TRBJ1-2
CASSYSIGEDTEAFF	TGTGCCAGCAGTTACTCGATAGGGGAGGATACTGAAGCTTTCTTT	-	15	few	TRBV6-5	TRBJ1-1